The T cell receptor (beta chain) described here comes from a study of CD8+CD57+ T cells in acquired aplastic anemia. Across the whole study: Each DNA sample taken from sorted CD4+ and CD8+ cells came to 3 to 4 ug on average. Overall study results and limits: About 29 CD8+ CDR3 sequences occurred in both the patients and the controls.

The V gene's germline CDR1 is SEHNR and CDR2 FQNEAQ (reference sequence). This CDR3 has 17 amino acids. V was cut by 0 bases and J by 3 bases, with 17 bases left in between. The template for TCR beta VDJ and CDR3 sequence profiling was genomic DNA. TCRdb re-derived calls from the reads in MiXCR, one entry per CDR3 protein. Of about 270,000 distinct CDR3 sequences listed, 82% are singletons. Patients selected for sequencing had displayed CD8+CD57+ cell expansion by flow cytometry. Sampling of blood occurred while the patients had still received no therapy. Ten or more counts support this clonotype. Its antigen is unidentified.

This receptor was identified in a human donor with aplastic anemia. The gene calls are TRBV7-9 and TRBJ2-5; possible D gene TRBD1, 6 bases. The specimen sequenced was sorted CD4+, CD8+, or CD8+CD57+ T cells (not recorded which) from PBMCs. The CDR3 is CASSLAGSYGTKETQYF. In DNA, the CDR3 is TGTGCCAGCAGCTTAGCGGGTAGCTACGGGACAAAAGAGACCCAGTACTTC.